A selection of T cell receptor beta chains follows, all from one sample in a study of response to subunit inactivated influenza vaccine. One entry per CDR3 protein, called by TCRdb with MiXCR from the RT-PCR reads. The top ten hold over 6.5% of the sample, which has almost 250,000 distinct CDR3 sequences, 9% to 15% seen once. This specimen was non-naive T cells sorted from PBMCs, taken around 15 days before vaccination. Source of these receptors: a man aged 50 to 59 who received an inactivated influenza vaccine. Both conserved end residues are part of each CDR3. D genes are given only for firm matches. A clone size is listed for some rows: how often the clone was seen (once, few, many), or a class if it is expanded.

abundance	d_gene	v_gene	j_gene	CDR3nt	CDR3aa
many	-	TRBV20-1	TRBJ2-1	TGCAGTGCTAGAGATCTCGCCTCCTACAATGAGCAGTTCTTC	CSARDLASYNEQFF
-	-	TRBV12-3/TRBV12-4	TRBJ2-6	TGTGCCAGCAGCTTGGGGCCCTCTGGGGCCAACGTCCTGACTTTC	CASSLGPSGANVLTF
few	TRBD2	TRBV18	TRBJ2-1	TGTGCCAGCTCGTCGGGACTAGCGGGACACTCCTACAATGAGCAGTTCTTC	CASSSGLAGHSYNEQFF
-	TRBD1	TRBV28	TRBJ2-1	TGTGCCAGCAGTTTCTCGGGACAGAACAATGAGCAGTTCTTC	CASSFSGQNNEQFF
few	TRBD2	TRBV6-2/TRBV6-3	TRBJ2-7	TGTGCCAGCAGCCCCGACTTAGCGGGAGATGATGACGAGCAGTACTTC	CASSPDLAGDDDEQYF
few	-	TRBV18	TRBJ1-1	TGTGCCAGCTCACCAGGGAAACCGTCGCTGGGCACTGAAGCTTTCTTT	CASSPGKPSLGTEAFF
many	-	TRBV11-2	TRBJ2-3	TGTGCCAGCAGCCCAGGGACTCTTACGGAAACAGATACGCAGTATTTT	CASSPGTLTETDTQYF
-	TRBD1	TRBV27	TRBJ2-7	TGTGCCAGCAGTGCCTACGGGACAGTCTCCTACGAGCAGTACTTC	CASSAYGTVSYEQYF
many	-	TRBV6-2/TRBV6-3	TRBJ1-2	TGTGCCACGGGGACGACAGCTAACTATGGCTACACCTTC	CATGTTANYGYTF
-	-	TRBV3-1	TRBJ2-3	TGTGCCAGCAGCCAAGAGGGGACCTTCACAGATACGCAGTATTTT	CASSQEGTFTDTQYF
-	TRBD1	TRBV6-2/TRBV6-3	TRBJ2-6	TGTGCCAGCAGTTTGGGACAGGGGGCTGGGTCACGGTCTGGGGCCAACGTCCTGACTTTC	CASSLGQGAGSRSGANVLTF
-	-	TRBV11-2	TRBJ2-2	TGTGCCAGCAGGGCCACCGCGAACACCGGGGAGCTGTTTTTT	CASRATANTGELFF
few	TRBD1	TRBV29-1	TRBJ2-2	TGCAGCGTGCCGGGACAGGGGAACACCGGGGAGCTGTTTTTT	CSVPGQGNTGELFF
-	-	TRBV20-1	TRBJ2-6	TGCAGTGCCCAGGCAGGGTGGGGTGGGGCCAACGTCCTGACTTTC	CSAQAGWGGANVLTF
-	-	TRBV6-2/TRBV6-3	TRBJ2-1	TGTGCCAGCACCGACTGGAGGGGCAACTACAATGAGCAGTTCTTC	CASTDWRGNYNEQFF
-	-	TRBV28	TRBJ1-5	TGTGCCAGCAGCTTCGATAATCAGCCCCAGCATTTT	CASSFDNQPQHF
many	-	TRBV7-2	TRBJ2-2	TGTGCCAGCAGCTTAGAAGGGACATGGGGCGGGGAGCTGTTTTTT	CASSLEGTWGGELFF
-	-	TRBV29-1	TRBJ1-2	TGCAGCGTAAGGGCCGTAAACTATGGCTACACCTTC	CSVRAVNYGYTF
many	-	TRBV5-5	TRBJ2-2	TGTGCCAGCAGCGGCGGGACCTTAATGAACACCGGGGAGCTGTTTTTT	CASSGGTLMNTGELFF
-	-	TRBV5-6	TRBJ2-5	TGTGCCAGCAGCTTGCCCAGCAAAGAGACCCAGTACTTC	CASSLPSKETQYF
many	-	TRBV7-2	TRBJ1-6	TGTGCCAGCAGCTTAGCCGGGGGGGCCTCCTATAATTCACCCCTCCACTTT	CASSLAGGASYNSPLHF
few	-	TRBV25-1	TRBJ2-7	TGTGCCAGCAGTGAATCCGGCCGCTCCTACGAGCAGTACTTC	CASSESGRSYEQYF